This T cell receptor beta chain was profiled in a study of shared clonotypes between healthy human individuals (dated by TCRdb to about 2020). About the investigation overall: A few men and a couple of women, aged 18 to 49 years, made up the cohort. For each donor, three plates each were used for CD4 naive and CD4 memory, two plates were used for CD8 naive, and one plate was used for CD8 memory. Per donor, leukapheresis produced somewhere between about 0.9 and 9.5 billion PBMCs. To increase sequencing depth and limit assay-specific biases, TCR repertoire library preparation and sequencing were carried out by different laboratories using diverse techniques. The study deeply sequenced blood TCR repertoires of about 5 healthy adults to estimate repertoire size and the extent of clonotype sharing between individuals. The paper's findings and limits, for the study overall: Sampling was limited to blood, and TCR repertoires in tissue likely differ from TCR repertoires in blood. Compared with non-shared clonotypes, clonotypes shared by all four sorted-subset donors had higher generation probabilities. Sharing across four donors was observed for about 5% of naive CD4, 3.5% of naive CD8, 2% to 2.5% of memory CD4, and around 0.44% of memory CD8 clonotypes. Because the study included only a small number of donors, the genetic and exposure-history diversity represented was limited. Pairwise subsampling led to the expectation that sequencing depth would affect the degree of clonotype sharing among donors. Even with the large sequencing depth, rarefaction of the sorted-subset datasets indicated that sequencing was incomplete. Larger estimated clonotype richness was generally found for naive subsets than for memory subsets.

Healthy HIV-negative adults with no recently reported acute infections or vaccinations were included as donors. Every donor was a Caucasian adult residing in Nashville, Tennessee, USA. CD4+ T cells were enriched by magnetic negative selection, after which naive cells were positively selected on CD45RA and the negative fraction was taken as the memory subset. After blood collection by leukapheresis, PBMCs were isolated using Ficoll-Histopaque density gradient centrifugation and then cryopreserved in the vapor phase of liquid nitrogen. Analytical flow cytometry was used to check the purity and quantity of each magnetically sorted T cell population. From each sorted fraction, genomic DNA was isolated and quantified by UV absorbance on a Nanodrop 2000c. In the case of this clone: Its antigen is not yet known. No qualities accompany the bases; no much larger clone lies one base away.

Including cysteine and phenylalanine, the CDR3 has 17 amino acids. The CDR3 DNA has 51 bases and is translated from base 1. Using the deep immunoSEQ assay, multiplex PCR amplified TCR CDR3 regions from genomic DNA. Extracted genomic DNA from each cell subset was spread evenly across all wells of several immunoSEQ 96-well plates, with each plate serving as a replicate. Each replicate PCR for sorted subsets received roughly 200 ng genomic DNA, equal to tens of thousands of T cell genomes. Purified libraries were measured with a Qubit 3.0 fluorometer, size-checked on a Bioanalyzer 2100, and measured again with the KAPA Library Quantification kit. Every immunoSEQ 96-well plate was sequenced on a dedicated single-read 150-cycle Illumina NextSeq 550 flow cell. As for how the authors treated the data: Because the immunoSEQ output held only junctional sequences and lacked quality scores, the filtering could not match the filtering applied to full-length reads. To assign V/J genes and CDR3, sequences were annotated using PyIR, a Python wrapper for IgBLAST v1.9, with IMGT germline references. Reads with weak V/J assignments (E-value above 1e-6), missing CDR3, stop codons, out-of-frame junctions, or ambiguous translated residues were removed. V3J clonotypes were defined as sequences sharing the same inferred V gene, J gene, and CDR3 amino acid sequence. Percentage overlap between repertoires was calculated by dividing the number of shared unique clonotypes by the size of the smaller repertoire. Repertoire richness was assessed with RTK rarefaction, the Chao1 estimator, and Recon v2.1 estimates of unobserved clonotypes. Generation probabilities were computed with OLGA for all TCRbeta clonotypes obtained by the gDNA method from several donors. The source is immuneACCESS, and TCRdb retained only in-frame sequences with V and J called. Part of the clones is not carried over; for the studies checked, unresolved V genes explain less than half of this, and the remainder is unexplained. The V and J calls and the clone size are those of that table, but D and trimming were determined from the DNA. Present in this sample are about 2 million clones, 85% to 95% of which were seen just once. Clones ranked in the top ten supply under 0.15% of the sample.

The sequenced sample consisted of naive CD4+ T cells sorted from blood. The sample's cell subset or site label is to be understood as: CD45RA+ positively selected. In this chain, TRBV12-2 is recombined with TRBJ1-3; whether TRBD1, the table's D call, matches the DNA was not checked. TRBV12-2 is a pseudogene segment. This TCR was sampled from a man aged 18 to 30 in good health. The nucleotide sequence is given as TGTGCAAGTCGCTTAGCTCCGCAGGACAACTCTGGAAACACCATATATTTT. It is translated as CASRLAPQDNSGNTIYF.